These 27 T cell receptor beta chains originate from one sample sequenced in a study of control samples from healthy donors and cancer patients. The repertoire was sequenced with immunoSEQ multiplex PCR; TCRdb's copy has only in-frame clones and lacks some. This sample has approximately 100,000 clones; roughly 82% occur once, and the top ten carry about 2%. What was sequenced was blood. The receptors derive from a man aged 55 to 70 in good health.

This chain links TRBV3-1 (or the pseudogene TRBV3-2) with TRBJ2-3; D is perhaps TRBD2 (5 bases). Looked up from germline, CDR1 is LGHDT and CDR2 is YNNKEL (reference sequence). This CDR3 is built from 16 residues. Trimming cost V 3 bases and J 1 base, with 14 bases left between them. The chain's CDR3 is CASSHTRRIGTDTQYF. Here the CDR3 DNA reads TGTGCCAGCAGCCATACCAGGAGGATCGGCACAGATACGCAGTATTTT.

The chain uses TRBV5-1 and TRBJ2-7; 8 bases agree with TRBD2. V lost 5 bases and J lost 3; bases outside the gene matches: 10. This CDR3 has 15 amino acids. The germline gives CDR1 SGHRS, CDR2 YFSETQ. CDR3 nucleotides: TGCGCCAGCAGTCGAACTAGCGGAGGGAACTACGAGCAGTACTTC. This translates into CASSRTSGGNYEQYF.

This clone was counted a few times. DNA for the CDR3: TGTGCCAGCAGCGTAAGGACTAGCGGGGGGAGTAATGAGCAGTTCTTC. It encodes CASSVRTSGGSNEQFF. The V gene is TRBV9, the J gene TRBJ2-1; 14 bases are a match to TRBD2. The CDR3 has 16 residues. The J segment lost 7 bases and the V segment lost 1 base, leaving 4 bases of the junction unmatched. In germline, CDR1 is SGDLS, CDR2 YYNGEE. The full variable domain, with the rest looked up from reference TRBV9 and TRBJ2-1, is DSGVTQTPKHLITATGQRVTLRCSPRSGDLSVYWYQQSLDQGLQFLIQYYNGEERAKGNILERFSAQQFPDLHSELNLSSLELGDSALYFCASSVRTSGGSNEQFFGPGTRLTVL.

V gene TRBV5-1 combines with J gene TRBJ2-1; a weak D match, TRBD2 (5 bases). V was pared by 4 bases and J by 10 bases, with 18 bases between. Looked up from germline, CDR1 is SGHRS and CDR2 is YFSETQ. The CDR3 totals 14 residues. This CDR3 is CASSPTAGDREQFF. CDR3 sequence (DNA): TGCGCCAGCAGCCCAACGGCGGGCGACCGGGAGCAGTTCTTC. Full variable domain (remainder filled in from reference TRBV5-1 and TRBJ2-1): KAGVTQTPRYLIKTRGQQVTLSCSPISGHRSVSWYQQTPGQGLQFLFEYFSETQRNKGNFPGRFSGRQFSNSRSEMNVSTLELGDSALYLCASSPTAGDREQFFGPGTRLTVL.

The genes are TRBV4-1 and TRBJ2-3; tentatively, D is TRBD2 (6 bases). Trimming pared 11 bases from V and 2 bases from J, leaving 17 bases between. The CDR3 loop spans 14 amino acids. Germline V gene lookup returns CDR1 MGHRA and CDR2 YSYEKL. The CDR3: CASSRGEITDTQYF. CDR3 nucleotide sequence: TGCGCCTCTTCCCGCGGGGAGATCACAGATACGCAGTATTTT.

This clone was counted once. The chain joins TRBV2 to TRBJ1-5; no clear D. CDR3 length equals 15 residues. Germline values: CDR1 SNHLY, CDR2 FYNNEI. V lost 2 bases, J lost 0 bases, and 8 bases lay in between. The CDR3 reads CASSESAYSNQPQHF. CDR3 nucleotide sequence: TGTGCCAGCAGTGAATCGGCGTATAGCAATCAGCCCCAGCATTTT.

The chain links TRBV5-1 to TRBJ2-3, with a possible D match to TRBD2 (6 bases). This CDR3 is built from 16 residues. CDR1 SGHRS and CDR2 YFSETQ come from the germline V gene. Trimming took 0 bases from V and 3 from J, leaving 14 bases between them. CDR3 coding DNA: TGCGCCAGCAGCTTGGGGGCTAGCGAGACAACAGATACGCAGTATTTT. Translation: CASSLGASETTDTQYF.

The chain couples TRBV19 to TRBJ2-1; D is unclear. V shed 5 bases and J shed 2 bases, with 4 bases lying between them. Germline CDR1 LNHDA, CDR2 SQIVND (reference sequence). The CDR3 extends over 12 amino acids. The CDR3 spells CASSLTYNEQFF. For the CDR3, the DNA is TGTGCCAGTAGTTTGACCTACAATGAGCAGTTCTTC.

The chain carries TRBV12-5 and TRBJ2-1; 12 nucleotides line up with TRBD2. Germline-derived CDR1 and CDR2 are LGHNT and FRNRAP. V lost 1 base to trimming and J lost 8 bases; unmatched junction nucleotides: 6. The CDR3 spans 16 residues. This chain's CDR3 is CASGLGTSGGRDEQFF. CDR3 DNA sequence: TGTGCTAGTGGTTTGGGTACTAGCGGGGGGAGGGATGAGCAGTTCTTC.

The chain joins TRBV7-6 to TRBJ2-7; D not resolved. The CDR3 has 13 residues. Germline V gene lookup returns CDR1 SGHVS and CDR2 FNYEAQ. Between the trimmed V and J ends, which lost 1 base and 3 bases, there was a span of 7 bases. CDR3 bases: TGTGCCAGCAGCTTAGAAGGTCTCTACGAGCAGTACTTC. This codes for CASSLEGLYEQYF.

The chain carries TRBV28 and TRBJ1-1; D remains unclear. In germline, CDR1 is MDHEN, CDR2 SYDVKM. Trimming cost V 8 bases and J 7 bases, with 17 bases left between them. The CDR3 length is 13 residues. CDR3 nucleotide sequence: TGTGCCAGCCCCCCCCCGAATAGTGATGAAGCTTTCTTT. It codes for CASPPPNSDEAFF.

Comments on this clone: Because the CDR3's place on the DNA is in doubt, the DNA is left out and the CDR3 is given as listed by TCRdb. The rearrangement uses TRBV13 and TRBJ2-7; the table's D call of TRBD2 was not tested on the DNA. The CDR3 contains 15 residues when both ends are counted. Germline values: CDR1 PRHDT, CDR2 FYEKMQ (reference sequence). CDR3 protein: CASSFGPGELGEQYF.

The chain uses TRBV28 and TRBJ2-7, with D perhaps matching TRBD2 (5 bases). CDR1 and CDR2 (germline): MDHEN, SYDVKM. CDR3 length equals 14 residues. V was cut by 6 bases and J by 3 bases, with 15 bases left in between. This CDR3 reads CASRKDSPYYEQYF. As DNA, the CDR3 is TGTGCCAGCAGGAAGGACTCACCGTACTACGAGCAGTACTTC.

This chain connects TRBV6-5 to TRBJ1-1, with D possibly TRBD1 on 5 matching bases. Germline CDR1 reads MNHEY; CDR2 reads SVGAGI. Trimming took off 6 bases at V and 10 bases at J, with 21 bases between the two ends. The CDR3 loop spans 14 amino acids. The DNA for the CDR3 is TGTGCCAGCAGCCCGCAATCGACCGGGGCGCCAGCTTTCTTT. It is translated as CASSPQSTGAPAFF.

The chain is built from TRBV19 and TRBJ2-5, with TRBD2 identical over 11 bases. Looked up from germline, CDR1 is LNHDA and CDR2 is SQIVND (reference sequence). This CDR3 region has 15 residues. V was pared by 5 bases and J by 5 bases, with 7 bases of the junction left unmatched. The CDR3 here is CASSPGLAAGETQYF. As DNA, the CDR3 is TGTGCCAGTAGTCCGGGACTAGCGGCGGGGGAGACCCAGTACTTC. Full variable domain (missing parts from reference TRBV19 and TRBJ2-5): DGGITQSPKYLFRKEGQNVTLSCEQNLNHDAMYWYRQDPGQGLRLIYYSQIVNDFQKGDIAEGYSVSREKKESFPLTVTSAQKNPTAFYLCASSPGLAAGETQYFGPGTRLLVL.

The chain joins TRBV2 to TRBJ2-6; 12 bases line up with TRBD1. After removal of 6 bases from V and 0 bases from J, the junction contained 6 bases not matched to a gene. In germline, CDR1 is SNHLY, CDR2 FYNNEI. The CDR3 sequence is 18 residues long. CDR3 sequence: CASSGDRGPISGANVLTF. In DNA form, the CDR3 reads TGTGCCAGCAGCGGGGACAGGGGGCCCATCTCTGGGGCCAACGTCCTGACTTTC. Full variable domain (outside the CDR3, taken from reference TRBV2 and TRBJ2-6): EPEVTQTPSHQVTQMGQEVILRCVPISNHLYFYWYRQILGQKVEFLVSFYNNEISEKSEIFDDQFSVERPDGSNFTLKIRSTKLEDSAMYFCASSGDRGPISGANVLTFGAGSRLTVL.

This clone has just one count. J is TRBJ2-7 and V is TRBV6-5; 7 nucleotides match TRBD2. Germline V gene data show CDR1 as MNHEY and CDR2 as SVGAGI. This CDR3 has 15 amino acids. The V and J ends lost 5 bases and 2 bases, in that order; junction bases with no gene match: 9. The CDR3 sequence: CASSLGGGLAYEQYF. DNA for the CDR3: TGTGCCAGCAGTCTGGGGGGAGGGCTCGCCTACGAGCAGTACTTC.

This clone was seen many times. The chain links TRBV6-4 to TRBJ1-5, with TRBD1 identical over 10 bases. V dropped 2 bases and J dropped 2; count of bases not matched to a gene: 0. Per germline, CDR1 MRHNA and CDR2 SNTAGT. The CDR3 totals 15 residues. The CDR3 nucleotides are TGTGCCAGCAGTGACGGGACAGGGGGCAATCAGCCCCAGCATTTT. Protein: CASSDGTGGNQPQHF.

The chain has TRBV4-2 and TRBJ1-2; D might be TRBD1 (6 bases). Germline CDR1 and CDR2: LGHNA and YNFKEQ. V lost 1 base, J lost 8 bases, and 11 bases lay in between. CDR3 length: 13 amino acids. The CDR3: CASSQATGTGYTF. DNA for the CDR3: TGTGCCAGCAGCCAAGCCACAGGGACCGGCTACACCTTC.

This clone was seen once. The chain has TRBV13 and TRBJ2-1, with a possible D match to TRBD2 (7 bases). The CDR3 runs 17 residues. Germline lookup yields CDR1 PRHDT and CDR2 FYEKMQ (reference sequence). V lost 5 bases and J 4 bases, leaving 21 bases between the germline ends. CDR3: CASSGRGWGGSYNEQFF. The CDR3 DNA reads TGTGCCAGCAGCGGAAGGGGTTGGGGGGGCTCTTACAATGAGCAGTTCTTC.

The rearrangement joins TRBV7-8 to TRBJ1-6, with D possibly matching TRBD1 (5 bases). Trimming removed 2 bases from V and 7 bases from J, with 12 bases in between. CDR1 SGHVS and CDR2 FQNEAQ come from the germline V gene. This CDR3 region has 15 residues. The CDR3 bases are TGTGCCAGCAGCTTACGGCGGGGGATCAATTCACCCCTCCACTTT. Amino acid sequence: CASSLRRGINSPLHF.

The chain joins TRBV14 to TRBJ1-4; the D is unclear. Germline V gene lookup returns CDR1 SGHDN and CDR2 FVKESK. The CDR3 extends over 13 amino acids. V lost 5 bases and J lost 6, with 10 bases in between. CDR3 in amino acids: CASSWVPDEKLFF. CDR3 DNA: TGTGCCAGCAGCTGGGTCCCCGATGAAAAACTGTTTTTT.

This clone was counted a few times. The CDR3 is CASSRLAGGTYEQYF. The CDR3 bases are TGTGCCAGCAGCCGACTAGCGGGAGGAACCTACGAGCAGTACTTC. This chain links TRBV3-1 (or the pseudogene TRBV3-2) with TRBJ2-7, with 13 bases matching TRBD2. V was pared by 4 bases and J by 2 bases, with 2 bases of the junction left unmatched. CDR1 and CDR2 (germline): LGHDT, YNNKEL (reference sequence). CDR3 length: 15 amino acids.

The chain joins TRBV24-1 to TRBJ1-2; tentatively, D is TRBD1 (5 bases). The V gene lost 9 bases and the J gene lost 4 bases, with 11 bases spanning the gap. The CDR3 totals 12 residues. Germline CDR1 and CDR2: KGHDR and SFDVKD. In DNA, the CDR3 is TGTGCCACCTCGACCGGGGGCTATGGCTACACCTTC. Amino acid sequence: CATSTGGYGYTF.

The genes are TRBV21-1 and TRBJ1-5; TRBD1 is the table's D call, not checked against the DNA. TRBV21-1 counts as a pseudogene. The CDR3 is 13 residues long. The CDR3 loop is CASSHRPRWPQHF. In nucleotides, the CDR3 is TGTGCCAGCAGTCACAGGCCTCGGTGGCCCCAGCATTTT.

CDR3 in amino acids: CASSEARPAWSGYEQYF. For the CDR3, the DNA is TGTGCCAGCAGTGAAGCACGTCCAGCCTGGTCGGGGTACGAGCAGTACTTC. The V and J genes are TRBV2 and TRBJ2-7; TRBD2 might be the D (5 bases). V was clipped by 0 bases and J by 4 bases, with 19 bases between them. This CDR3 is 17 amino acids long. Germline assignment: CDR1 SNHLY and CDR2 FYNNEI.

This clone was counted a single time. The genes are TRBV7-2 and TRBJ1-1; D uncertain. Germline CDR1 is SGHTA and CDR2 is FQGNSA. V gave up 2 bases and J gave up 3 bases, with 1 base separating them. This CDR3 region has 11 residues. The CDR3 loop reads CASSLYTEAFF. The CDR3 coding sequence is TGTGCCAGCAGCTTATACACTGAAGCTTTCTTT.